The source of this TCR beta chain is a study of blood T cells in healthy people across ages (dated by TCRdb to 2014 to 2015). About the study as a whole: In model experiments, roughly one uniquely barcoded TCR beta cDNA molecule per two T cells was captured by template switching. The donors were divided into four age groups: young (average around 16 years), middle-aged (approximately 39), aged (approximately 64) and long-lived (approximately 74). Two additional independent replicas of 1 million unique cDNA reads from the same blood draw were analyzed for two donors (one aged 18 to 30 and one aged 80 or older). To track age-related changes in TCR beta repertoire diversity, the study relied on deep sequencing normalized with unique cDNA molecular identifiers. Donors of different ages were randomly distributed across sequencing lanes to avoid experimental bias. Beyond this particular receptor, the publication reports: Compared with the aged group, more naive CD4+ T cells, fewer expanded clones and increased TCR diversity were shown by the long-lived group, suggesting age selection. Since profiling was done on bulk unsorted PBMCs, naive and antigen-experienced compartments could not be conclusively compared. Estimates of total diversity based on one million sequenced T cells were regarded as lower bounds and as underestimates. A strong correlation was found between observed TCR beta diversity and the percentage of naive T cells measured by flow cytometry. As age increased, observed TCR beta diversity per million T cells dropped in a roughly linear way, and a significant reduction was already evident by age 40. Because the CMV infection status of the donors was unknown, age-related changes in expanded clonotypes may potentially have been confounded.

With respect to this clonotype: This clone's antigen is unknown. No qualities accompany the bases; no much larger clone lies one base away.

Including the terminal cysteine and phenylalanine, the CDR3 comprises 13 residues. Only the CDR3 part of the read is kept: 39 bases, read in frame from the first base. Relative to germline, V is 1 base shorter and J is 11 bases shorter, with 14 bases between their ends. According to the germline V gene, CDR1 reads SGHTA and CDR2 reads FQGNSA. The library was obtained by 5' RACE. Sequencing took place on an Illumina HiSeq 2500. The second PCR ran for roughly 7 to 12 cycles and used a J-beta primer mix along with a sample-barcoded 5' primer. A unique molecular identifier was introduced onto each TCR beta cDNA molecule by a template-switch 5' adaptor carrying 12 random nucleotides. Each sample yielded at least 3 million CDR3-containing paired-end reads. All of the RNA was converted into first-strand cDNA using the Mint cDNA synthesis kit, with a TRBC-specific oligonucleotide serving as the primer. All cDNA was treated with uracil-DNA glycosylase and then went through a first 18-cycle PCR with the universal primers M1SS and BC2_uni_R. As for how the authors treated the data: For normalization, 1 million high-quality reads, each with a distinct molecular identifier, were randomly selected from each sample. Instead of being binned into consensus sequences, reads with shared molecular identifiers were discarded. MiTCR, set to a Q25 quality threshold and the strictest error-elimination algorithm, was used for CDR3 identification, clonotype clustering and error correction. A nonparametric unseen species model with Euler transformation was used to estimate a lower bound on total TCR beta diversity. TCRdb passed the public sequencing reads through fastp at Q25 and MiXCR, retaining productive beta sequences. Under each unique CDR3 protein, matching rows form one entry showing the most common genes and DNA. These V and J calls originate from TCRdb's pipeline instead of the authors' own analysis. The sample contains hundreds of thousands of distinct CDR3 sequences, 45% to 50% of them found a single time. The top ten hold around a third of the sample.

The donors were 40 or so Caucasian individuals from Russia, aged roughly 6 to 90 years, who were systemically healthy. Around 10 milliliters of peripheral blood were collected from each donor into EDTA-treated Vacutainer tubes. Ficoll-Paque density-gradient centrifugation was used to isolate PBMCs, with at least 6 million obtained per sample. Total RNA was extracted from PBMCs with Trizol reagent, with at least 5 micrograms obtained per sample. Naive CD45RAhigh/CD27high T cell percentages were measured by flow cytometry on a PBMC aliquot from every donor. This TCR derives from a woman aged 55 to 70 in good health. The source material was blood. The receptor chain draws on TRBV7-2 and TRBJ2-5; no confident D gene assignment can be made. This receptor carries the CDR3 CASSLGLKNEQYF. The nucleotides read TGTGCCAGCAGCTTAGGGTTAAAGAATGAGCAGTACTTC.